The rows below give T cell receptor beta chains drawn from one sample of a study of T cell responses to AZD1222 COVID-19 vaccine. Only in-frame clones appear in the TCRdb table, and some are missing; sequencing was by immunoSEQ multiplex PCR. The sample has about 110,000 clones, about 90% seen once. The sample in question was peripheral blood, obtained on day 0 of AZD1222 vaccination. The receptors shown here come from an adult in good health. The CDR3 runs from the conserved cysteine through the conserved F or W.

j_call	v_call	cdr3_aa
TRBJ2-7	TRBV7-2	CASSLARFSYEQYF
TRBJ2-3	TRBV27	CASSPGGGTDTQYF
TRBJ2-2	TRBV19	CASSTGENTGELFF
TRBJ1-2	TRBV6-5	CASRTGSHGYTF
TRBJ1-2	TRBV4-1	CASSPHFQGVYGYTF
TRBJ1-2	TRBV30	CAWMSPRGYTF
TRBJ1-4	TRBV2	CASSRSTNEKLFF
TRBJ1-5	TRBV3-1/TRBV3-2	CASSQECGPRGENQPQHF
TRBJ1-1	TRBV28	CASSLYRRSRGAEAFF
TRBJ2-1	TRBV6-2/TRBV6-3	CASSYAGGRYNEQFF
TRBJ1-2	TRBV28	CASSPSFGGGSNYGYTF
TRBJ1-3	TRBV28	CASSSGSNRGNTIYF
TRBJ1-1	TRBV4-2	CASSPAAGQVYAEAFF
TRBJ2-7	TRBV7-2	CASSRARGSYEQYF
TRBJ2-7	TRBV6-1	CASSENAYEQYF
TRBJ1-1	TRBV5-1	CASRRAGSNTEAFF
TRBJ1-5	TRBV27	CASSTTGGSNQPQHF
TRBJ1-1	TRBV29-1	CSVETPSTGEAFF
TRBJ2-7	TRBV10-2	CASSGGRTHYDGQYF
TRBJ1-5	TRBV18	CASRGTVTQPQHF
TRBJ2-7	TRBV12-2	CASRSGEGAYEQYF
TRBJ1-1	TRBV2	CASSDGGAQYTEAFF
TRBJ1-2	TRBV28	CASSQPGTGKYGYTF
TRBJ1-3	TRBV7-6	CASSLEGMGNTIYF
TRBJ1-2	TRBV27	CASRPGGQGRIYGYTF
TRBJ1-2	TRBV28	CASSPIGQEDGYTF
TRBJ1-5	TRBV5-1	CASSLIGNQPQHF
TRBJ1-1	TRBV12-3/TRBV12-4	CASSLSLNTEAFF
TRBJ1-2	TRBV6-1	CASSEQGGDGYTF
TRBJ2-3	TRBV27	CASSLSSGSVWTDTQYF
TRBJ1-3	TRBV7-9	CASCRGFGNTIYF
TRBJ1-1	TRBV4-3	CASSQVADNTEAFF
TRBJ1-2	TRBV12-5	CASGSAGEGGYTF
TRBJ1-5	TRBV19	CASSTGTGVNQPQHF
TRBJ2-7	TRBV6-2/TRBV6-3	CASSYPTAGEIHEQYF
TRBJ2-3	TRBV5-1	CASTTSGGATQYF
TRBJ1-1	TRBV6-2/TRBV6-3	CASSSAGQGKTEAFF
TRBJ2-7	TRBV7-2	CASSLFGSYEQYF
TRBJ2-7	TRBV7-9	CASRNRVGDEQYF
TRBJ2-6	TRBV5-4	CASSLARQGSGANVLTF
TRBJ1-1	TRBV6-5	CASKRTGTNTEAFF
TRBJ2-2	TRBV6-1	CASSEWGGGRDTGELFF
TRBJ1-1	TRBV12-3/TRBV12-4	CASSPGQGSWAFF
TRBJ2-7	TRBV4-2	CASSQGRQGYEQYF
TRBJ2-1	TRBV28	CASSLEQIYNEQFF
TRBJ2-6	TRBV6-2/TRBV6-3	CASSPSARDRVTGANVLTF
TRBJ1-3	TRBV2	CASSGAVTGNTIYF
TRBJ2-3	TRBV10-1	CASSELLTDTQYF
TRBJ1-2	TRBV4-1	CASSQANLADRENYGYTF
TRBJ1-1	TRBV6-5	CASSDSTPLDTEAFF
TRBJ2-1	TRBV7-3	CASSLRAGSGGARYNEQFF
TRBJ1-2	TRBV21-1	CASSKARGTYGYTF